The entry below gives a single TCR beta chain sequence along with its context. Its antigen is still unknown. Method: immunoSEQ multiplex PCR; TCRdb's copy keeps in-frame clones and lacks some. The repertoire consists of 130,000 to 150,000 clones, with roughly 86% occurring once and the leading ten covering about 4.8%. The entry originates in a study of T cell responses to AZD1222 COVID-19 vaccine. Study-level findings and limits: It was only after the peak T cell response that any repertoires were sampled. The span of vaccine-associated CD4 TCRs extended across spike, with dominance at 160-218 and 743-854. Clonal diversity may have been underestimated in mostly white British donors.

The sample was peripheral blood, taken 28 days after the second AZD1222 dose. The TCR originated in an adult who received the AZD1222 COVID-19 vaccine.

The CDR3 here is CASSLVGEATNEKLFF. Written as DNA, the CDR3 is TGCGCCAGCAGCTTGGTGGGGGAGGCAACTAATGAAAAACTGTTTTTT. The chain uses TRBV5-1 and TRBJ1-4; D is possibly TRBD1 (5 bases). V dropped 0 bases and J dropped 0 bases, with 9 bases sitting between them. Germline V gene sequence: CDR1 SGHRS, CDR2 YFSETQ. The CDR3 totals 16 residues.